These 25 T cell receptor beta chains share one sample of origin, sequenced in a study of memory CD4+ T cells and cytomegalovirus serostatus. Single viable CD3+CD4+CD8-CD45RO+ cells were sorted as the memory CD4+ T cells. The data were produced by immunoSEQ multiplex PCR, yet TCRdb's version contains in-frame clones alone and is incomplete. The data show about 80,000 clones, with approximately 80% seen just once and less than 0.85% held by the top ten. Input material: memory CD4+ T cells from blood. These receptors were collected from an adult in good health and CMV-seronegative.

The rearrangement joins TRBV7-2 to TRBJ2-3; D gene uncertain. Trimming removed 6 bases from V and 3 bases from J, with 10 bases in between. Germline lookup yields CDR1 SGHTA and CDR2 FQGNSA. The CDR3 has 13 residues. CDR3 region: CASSSRTTDTQYF. In DNA form, the CDR3 reads TGTGCCAGCAGTTCACGAACTACAGATACGCAGTATTTT. Based on the CDR3 plus reference TRBV7-2 and TRBJ2-3, the full variable domain is GAGVSQSPSNKVTEKGKDVELRCDPISGHTALYWYRQSLGQGLEFLIYFQGNSAPDKSGLPSDRFSAERTGGSVSTLTIQRTQQEDSAVYLCASSSRTTDTQYFGPGTRLTVL.

The chain is built from TRBV6-1 and TRBJ2-3, with 8 bases that match TRBD1. CDR1 and CDR2 from the germline V gene are MNHNS and SASEGT. The CDR3 is 16 amino acids. Trimming removed 3 bases from V and 6 bases from J; junction bases left unmatched: 11. Written as DNA, the CDR3 is TGTGCCAGCAGTGACCGGGACAGGCTGATTGCGGATACGCAGTATTTT. It translates to CASSDRDRLIADTQYF.

The chain couples TRBV11-2 to TRBJ2-7, with 9 bases identical to TRBD1. The V gene's germline CDR1 is SGHAT and CDR2 FQNNGV. J lost 3 bases, V lost 6 bases, and 9 bases had no gene match. CDR3 size: 15 residues. CDR3 sequence reads: CASRFPGTGSYEQYF. CDR3 DNA sequence: TGTGCCAGCAGATTCCCCGGGACAGGGAGCTACGAGCAGTACTTC.

This clone was detected only a few times. The J gene is TRBJ1-2, the V gene TRBV4-1, with D perhaps TRBD1 (5 bases). This CDR3 has 15 residues. Trimming removed 1 base from V and 3 bases from J, with 12 bases in between. Germline loops: CDR1 MGHRA, CDR2 YSYEKL. The CDR3 loop reads CASSQVSLGHYGYTF. The CDR3 bases are TGCGCCAGCAGCCAAGTATCTTTGGGACACTATGGCTACACCTTC.

A word on this clone: An end of the junction differs from the germline gene, which may be a read error. The gene calls are TRBV10-3 and TRBJ2-5, with D hard to call. Germline V lookup: CDR1 ENHRY, CDR2 SYGVKD. The CDR3 totals 13 residues. In DNA, the CDR3 is TGTGCCATCAGGGAGTTAGGTCGGGAGACCCAGTACTTC. Protein product: CAIRELGRETQYF.

This chain links TRBV19 with TRBJ2-5; D is undetermined. V gave up 5 bases and J gave up 6 bases, with 10 bases separating them. The CDR3 sequence is 12 residues long. Germline CDR1 and CDR2: LNHDA and SQIVND (reference sequence). CDR3 DNA sequence: TGTGCCAGTAGTCCGCCGCAAAAGACCCAGTACTTC. Residues: CASSPPQKTQYF.

V gene TRBV7-2 combines with J gene TRBJ1-1, with D possibly being TRBD1 (5 bases). The V end was cut by 6 bases, the J end by 5 bases, with 10 bases between. The V gene's germline CDR1 is SGHTA and CDR2 FQGNSA. This CDR3 has 12 amino acids. CDR3 coding DNA: TGTGCCAGCAGTCCAGGGTGGACTGAAGCTTTCTTT. Translation: CASSPGWTEAFF. Full variable domain (missing parts from reference TRBV7-2 and TRBJ1-1): GAGVSQSPSNKVTEKGKDVELRCDPISGHTALYWYRQSLGQGLEFLIYFQGNSAPDKSGLPSDRFSAERTGGSVSTLTIQRTQQEDSAVYLCASSPGWTEAFFGQGTRLTVV.

The CDR3 reads CASGFDGKSYNEQFF. CDR3 bases: TGTGCTAGTGGTTTCGACGGGAAGTCCTACAATGAGCAGTTCTTC. This rearrangement joins TRBV12-5 to TRBJ2-1; perhaps TRBD2 as D (5 bases). This CDR3 region has 15 residues. Germline V lookup: CDR1 LGHNT, CDR2 FRNRAP. Trimming took off 3 bases at V and 1 base at J, with 10 bases between the two ends.

This clone has only a few counts. The chain links TRBV5-6 to TRBJ2-3; D is unresolved. Germline V gene lookup returns CDR1 SGHDT and CDR2 YYEEEE. Trimming took off 1 base at V and 4 bases at J, with 7 bases between the two ends. The CDR3 loop spans 13 amino acids. CDR3: CASSLYGSDTQYF. The DNA for the CDR3 is TGTGCCAGCAGCTTGTATGGCTCAGATACGCAGTATTTT.

The rearrangement links TRBV6-1 to TRBJ1-2, with D unresolved. This CDR3 contains 13 residues. Germline CDR1 MNHNS, CDR2 SASEGT. V shed 3 bases and J shed 4 bases, with 9 bases lying between them. CDR3 DNA sequence: TGTGCCAGCAGTGAGGCGGCAACCTATGGCTACACCTTC. Protein: CASSEAATYGYTF.

This clone has only one observation. This chain connects TRBV2 to TRBJ1-4; D perhaps matches TRBD1 (6 bases). The CDR3 is 14 residues long. Trimming took 3 bases from V and 7 from J, leaving 12 bases between them. The germline gives CDR1 SNHLY, CDR2 FYNNEI. CDR3 amino acids: CASSDQGMGEKLFF. In DNA, the CDR3 is TGTGCCAGCAGTGACCAGGGGATGGGTGAAAAACTGTTTTTT.

The V call is TRBV30, the J call TRBJ2-3; D remains ambiguous. Germline loops: CDR1 GTSNPN, CDR2 SVGIG (reference sequence). The V and J ends lost 2 bases and 3 bases respectively, with 9 bases between them. This CDR3 contains 13 residues. CDR3 nucleotides: TGTGCCTGGAGTCTTGCAATTACAGATACGCAGTATTTT. This codes for CAWSLAITDTQYF.

V usage is TRBV15 and J usage is TRBJ1-2; no clear D. Trimming stripped 0 bases from V and 8 bases from J, with 19 bases between. The CDR3 length is 16 residues. Germline V gene sequence: CDR1 LNHNV, CDR2 YYDKDF (reference sequence). CDR3 sequence: CATSRDPVRTTNGYTF. In DNA form, the CDR3 reads TGTGCCACCAGCAGAGATCCAGTAAGGACCACAAACGGCTACACCTTC. The whole variable domain, filled in from reference TRBV15 and TRBJ1-2, reads DAMVIQNPRYQVTQFGKPVTLSCSQTLNHNVMYWYQQKSSQAPKLLFHYYDKDFNNEADTPDNFQSRRPNTSFCFLDIRSPGLGDTAMYLCATSRDPVRTTNGYTFGSGTRLTVV.

The chain couples TRBV7-9 to TRBJ1-6, with 10 bases matching TRBD1. Germline assignment: CDR1 SEHNR and CDR2 FQNEAQ (reference sequence). The CDR3 totals 15 residues. V lost 1 base to trimming and J lost 9 bases; unmatched junction nucleotides: 3. CDR3 in amino acids: CASSLGRTGGSPLHF. CDR3 DNA: TGTGCCAGCAGCTTAGGAAGGACAGGGGGTTCACCCCTCCACTTT. Full variable domain (missing parts from reference TRBV7-9 and TRBJ1-6): DTGVSQNPRHKITKRGQNVTFRCDPISEHNRLYWYRQTLGQGPEFLTYFQNEAQLEKSRLLSDRFSAERPKGSFSTLEIQRTEQGDSAMYLCASSLGRTGGSPLHFGNGTRLTVT.

The rearrangement links TRBV7-3 to TRBJ2-5, with 7 bases that match TRBD2. The CDR3 runs 14 residues. CDR1 is SGHTA, CDR2 FQGTGA, per germline. Trimming removed 5 bases from V and 3 bases from J; junction bases left unmatched: 6. The chain's CDR3 is CASSPWGGEETQYF. The CDR3 region has the DNA TGTGCCAGCAGCCCCTGGGGGGGGGAAGAGACCCAGTACTTC.

The CDR3 region is CASSQLGLNYGYTF. In nucleotides, the CDR3 is TGTGCCAGCAGCCAACTCGGGCTGAACTATGGCTACACCTTC. The rearrangement joins TRBV5-6 to TRBJ1-2, with D unclear. V lost 4 bases and J lost 2, with 12 bases in between. This CDR3 spans 14 amino acids. Germline loops: CDR1 SGHDT, CDR2 YYEEEE. The entire variable domain, with the rest obtained from reference TRBV5-6 and TRBJ1-2, is as follows: DAGVTQSPTHLIKTRGQQVTLRCSPKSGHDTVSWYQQALGQGPQFIFQYYEEEERQRGNFPDRFSGHQFPNYSSELNVNALLLGDSALYLCASSQLGLNYGYTFGSGTRLTVV.

This chain links TRBV19 with TRBJ1-1, with D tentatively TRBD1 (5 bases). This CDR3 contains 14 residues. V was clipped by 5 bases and J by 4 bases, with 14 bases between them. Germline assignment: CDR1 LNHDA and CDR2 SQIVND (reference sequence). CDR3 loop: CASSLGGSGTEAFF. CDR3 in DNA: TGTGCCAGTAGTCTTGGGGGATCGGGCACTGAAGCTTTCTTT.

This clone showed up just a few times. The rearrangement uses TRBV5-8 and TRBJ1-1; TRBD1 might be the D (6 bases). Per the germline V gene, CDR1 is SGHTS and CDR2 is YDEGEE. The V end was cut by 4 bases, the J end by 0 bases, with 16 bases between. The length of the CDR3 is 16 residues. Written as DNA, the CDR3 is TGTGCCAGCAGCCCTGGGGGGGACACTATGAACACTGAAGCTTTCTTT. It yields the protein CASSPGGDTMNTEAFF.

This clone occurred once. The rearrangement joins TRBV2 to TRBJ1-4; D might be TRBD1 (5 bases). V lost 0 bases to trimming and J lost 8 bases, with 16 bases between them. The germline V gene encodes CDR1 SNHLY and CDR2 FYNNEI. The CDR3 has 16 residues. The CDR3 region is CASSEAEQGRWEKLFF. As DNA, the CDR3 is TGTGCCAGCAGTGAAGCCGAGCAGGGAAGGTGGGAAAAACTGTTTTTT.

This chain connects TRBV19 to TRBJ1-5, with 11 bases fitting TRBD1. The trim removed 6 bases at V and 9 bases at J, leaving 10 bases unmatched. Germline CDR1 LNHDA, CDR2 SQIVND (reference sequence). CDR3 length: 15 amino acids. The CDR3 region is CASSVGTGGTGPQHF. CDR3 nucleotide sequence: TGTGCCAGTAGCGTTGGGACAGGGGGTACCGGGCCCCAGCATTTT.

A few counts support this clone. V is TRBV30 and J is TRBJ1-1; unclear D gene. Trimming removed 3 bases from V and 4 bases from J, with 12 bases in between. The CDR3 runs to 13 residues. Germline-derived CDR1 and CDR2 are GTSNPN and SVGIG (reference sequence). This chain's CDR3 is CAWSYALGTEAFF. The CDR3, as DNA: TGTGCCTGGAGCTACGCCTTGGGCACTGAAGCTTTCTTT.

The chain recombines TRBV5-1 with TRBJ2-5; D could derive from TRBD1 or TRBD2 (6 bases each). The CDR3 totals 14 residues. CDR1 is SGHRS, CDR2 YFSETQ, per germline. V was cut by 2 bases and J by 3 bases, with 11 bases left in between. CDR3 nucleotide sequence: TGCGCCAGCAGCTTCGGGGGCGGTGAAGAGACCCAGTACTTC. Protein: CASSFGGGEETQYF.

This chain joins TRBV7-9 and TRBJ2-6; a weak D match, TRBD1 (5 bases). This CDR3 contains 14 residues. CDR1 is SEHNR, CDR2 FQNEAQ, per germline (reference sequence). Deletions cut 5 bases from V and 4 bases from J, with 9 bases between. The CDR3 sequence: CASSHPGGANVLTF. The CDR3 DNA follows: TGTGCCAGCAGCCACCCAGGGGGGGCCAACGTCCTGACTTTC.

V usage is TRBV28 and J usage is TRBJ2-5, with 10 positions matching TRBD1. This CDR3 spans 15 amino acids. Trimming at V came to 3 bases and at J to 9 bases, leaving 10 bases not matched to a gene. Germline V gene data show CDR1 as MDHEN and CDR2 as SYDVKM. The CDR3 DNA sequence: TGTGCCAGCAGTTTCCCGGGACAGGGGTCAAGGGCCCAGTACTTC. Residues: CASSFPGQGSRAQYF.

This clone has a single count. The V call is TRBV11-1, the J call TRBJ2-5; D gene unclear. Deletions cut 2 bases from V and 5 bases from J, with 9 bases between. The CDR3 has 13 residues. Germline values: CDR1 SGHAT, CDR2 FQDESV (reference sequence). The CDR3 loop reads CASSLSVGETQYF. CDR3 bases: TGTGCCAGCAGCTTAAGTGTCGGGGAGACCCAGTACTTC.